A selection of T cell receptor beta chains follows, all from one sample in a study. TCRdb re-derived calls from the 5' RACE reads in MiXCR, one entry per CDR3 protein. The sample records roughly 54,000 distinct CDR3 sequences, approximately 17% being singletons. Sequencing was done on a sample of naive CD4+ T cells sorted from blood. The receptors were sampled from a female donor with breast cancer. CDR3s include the opening cysteine and the closing phenylalanine or tryptophan.

v_call: TRBV19
j_call: TRBJ1-2
cdr3_aa: CASSRLGTGSLSGYGYTF

v_call: TRBV10-3
j_call: TRBJ1-4
cdr3_aa: CAIRGQGDEKLFF

v_call: TRBV6-1
j_call: TRBJ2-1
cdr3_aa: CASPGVNNYNEQFF

v_call: TRBV6-5
j_call: TRBJ2-7
cdr3_aa: CASSPRTGRGYEQYF

v_call: TRBV7-9
j_call: TRBJ2-2
cdr3_aa: CASRLGLAAGELFF

v_call: TRBV7-2
j_call: TRBJ2-3
cdr3_aa: CASSSRTSGSTDTQYF

v_call: TRBV4-1
j_call: TRBJ1-5
cdr3_aa: CASSQTLLLEPQHF

v_call: TRBV12-3/TRBV12-4
j_call: TRBJ1-1
cdr3_aa: CASSRDSRAEAFF

v_call: TRBV20-1
j_call: TRBJ1-2
cdr3_aa: CSATRRGMDYGYTF

v_call: TRBV15
j_call: TRBJ2-7
cdr3_aa: CATSPGGSVSYEQYF

v_call: TRBV24-1
j_call: TRBJ2-3
cdr3_aa: CATRGGSTDTQYF

v_call: TRBV15
j_call: TRBJ2-7
cdr3_aa: CATSRESPGIPYEQYF

v_call: TRBV5-1
j_call: TRBJ2-1
cdr3_aa: CASSLHFRRLAGGSSYNEQFF

v_call: TRBV6-6
j_call: TRBJ1-5
cdr3_aa: CASRTGGQPQHF

v_call: TRBV12-3/TRBV12-4
j_call: TRBJ1-4
cdr3_aa: CASSYTAANEKLFF

v_call: TRBV18
j_call: TRBJ2-3
cdr3_aa: CASSPYTDTQYF

v_call: TRBV6-2/TRBV6-3
j_call: TRBJ2-7
cdr3_aa: CASIRSGPLYEQYF

v_call: TRBV5-1
j_call: TRBJ2-7
cdr3_aa: CASSIPGQGSEQYF

v_call: TRBV18
j_call: TRBJ1-5
cdr3_aa: CASSLSRVLNQPQHF

v_call: TRBV5-6
j_call: TRBJ2-6
cdr3_aa: CASSLEKAGSGANVLTF

v_call: TRBV20-1
j_call: TRBJ2-3
cdr3_aa: CSAAPKTDTQYF

v_call: TRBV27
j_call: TRBJ2-3
cdr3_aa: CASSLSGVSTDTQYF

v_call: TRBV7-9
j_call: TRBJ2-1
cdr3_aa: CASSLGSGGQLHEQFF

v_call: TRBV7-6
j_call: TRBJ2-1
cdr3_aa: CASSRTGQRVNEQFF

v_call: TRBV12-3/TRBV12-4
j_call: TRBJ2-3
cdr3_aa: CASSFPSRTPDTQYF

v_call: TRBV7-3
j_call: TRBJ2-1
cdr3_aa: CASSQTGTRVNEQFF

v_call: TRBV12-3/TRBV12-4
j_call: TRBJ2-7
cdr3_aa: CASSRPGQGYPEQYF

v_call: TRBV6-2/TRBV6-3
j_call: TRBJ1-1
cdr3_aa: CASTVQGARPEAFF

v_call: TRBV12-3/TRBV12-4
j_call: TRBJ2-5
cdr3_aa: CASSRSETQYF

v_call: TRBV7-9
j_call: TRBJ2-6
cdr3_aa: CASSSTSGTGSGANVLTF

v_call: TRBV5-8
j_call: TRBJ2-7
cdr3_aa: CASKRQAIHEQYF

v_call: TRBV5-1
j_call: TRBJ2-3
cdr3_aa: CASSTGSTDTQYF

v_call: TRBV5-6
j_call: TRBJ2-7
cdr3_aa: CASSSQGASYEQYF

v_call: TRBV6-2/TRBV6-3
j_call: TRBJ2-3
cdr3_aa: CASRRDRTDTQYF

v_call: TRBV7-2
j_call: TRBJ2-7
cdr3_aa: CASSLVRGALLEQYF

v_call: TRBV12-3/TRBV12-4
j_call: TRBJ2-2
cdr3_aa: CASKPGTGDTGELFF

v_call: TRBV30
j_call: TRBJ1-2
cdr3_aa: CAWRRRGFYGYTF

v_call: TRBV20-1
j_call: TRBJ1-1
cdr3_aa: CSAVDHLGKMNTEAFF

v_call: TRBV2
j_call: TRBJ2-2
cdr3_aa: CAGRTGIRTGELFF

v_call: TRBV5-1
j_call: TRBJ1-1
cdr3_aa: CASSAGPVNTEAFF

v_call: TRBV6-5
j_call: TRBJ2-3
cdr3_aa: CASRKGDTQYF

v_call: TRBV20-1
j_call: TRBJ2-5
cdr3_aa: CSAIGRRKRETQYF

v_call: TRBV5-1
j_call: TRBJ2-2
cdr3_aa: CASSAGPLNTGELFF

v_call: TRBV6-5
j_call: TRBJ2-1
cdr3_aa: CASTQREFDEQFF

v_call: TRBV6-5
j_call: TRBJ2-1
cdr3_aa: CASALAGKLEDGQFF

v_call: TRBV7-9
j_call: TRBJ2-3
cdr3_aa: CASSSLVGLRQYF

v_call: TRBV7-6
j_call: TRBJ1-2
cdr3_aa: CASSQRGRYGYTF

v_call: TRBV30
j_call: TRBJ1-2
cdr3_aa: CACLTGGGGYTF

v_call: TRBV4-3
j_call: TRBJ1-4
cdr3_aa: CASSQGADNEKLFF

v_call: TRBV5-1
j_call: TRBJ2-7
cdr3_aa: CASSDRTYEQYF

v_call: TRBV20-1
j_call: TRBJ2-1
cdr3_aa: CSARDPGGSGRALSYNEQFF

v_call: TRBV7-9
j_call: TRBJ2-3
cdr3_aa: CASSLATGDTQYF